A selection of T cell receptor beta chains follows, all from one sample in a study of a mutant IDH1 vaccine in newly diagnosed glioma. Their antigens are not known. The repertoire was sequenced with immunoSEQ multiplex PCR; TCRdb's copy has only in-frame clones and lacks some. The sample holds around 50,000 clones, 85% to 90% seen once. The sample consisted of PBMCs, taken from a glioma patient whose treatment included an IDH1 peptide vaccine. Every receptor here comes from a woman aged 40 to 50 with glioma. CDR3s include the opening cysteine and the closing phenylalanine or tryptophan. Each record gives: V gene, clone size, D gene, J gene, CDR3 length, CDR3 protein, CDR3 DNA. A D gene is named only where the DNA matches it firmly. The listing skips clone size in some rows; elsewhere it reads once, few, many or a size class.

v_call: TRBV7-2
clone_size: .
d_call: .
j_call: TRBJ2-7
cdr3_length: 15
cdr3_aa: CASSLEAVFSYEQYF
cdr3_nt: TGTGCCAGCAGCTTAGAGGCTGTGTTCTCCTACGAGCAGTACTTC

v_call: TRBV6-6
clone_size: .
d_call: .
j_call: TRBJ1-3
cdr3_length: 16
cdr3_aa: CASSYPFQGSGNTIYF
cdr3_nt: TGTGCCAGCAGTTACCCATTTCAGGGCTCAGGAAACACCATATATTTT

v_call: TRBV5-1
clone_size: .
d_call: .
j_call: TRBJ1-4
cdr3_length: 14
cdr3_aa: CASSQQGPNEKLFF
cdr3_nt: TGCGCCAGCAGCCAACAGGGACCTAATGAAAAACTGTTTTTT

v_call: TRBV6-1
clone_size: .
d_call: .
j_call: TRBJ1-1
cdr3_length: 14
cdr3_aa: CASSEAWGNTEAFF
cdr3_nt: TGTGCCAGCAGTGAAGCGTGGGGGAACACTGAAGCTTTCTTT

v_call: TRBV29-1
clone_size: .
d_call: .
j_call: TRBJ2-6
cdr3_length: 16
cdr3_aa: CSVEYRATSGANVLTF
cdr3_nt: TGCAGCGTTGAATACAGGGCGACCTCTGGGGCCAACGTCCTGACTTTC

v_call: TRBV19
clone_size: few
d_call: TRBD1
j_call: TRBJ1-2
cdr3_length: 14
cdr3_aa: CASSIGQGAGGYTF
cdr3_nt: TGTGCCAGTAGTATCGGCCAGGGGGCAGGGGGCTACACCTTC

v_call: TRBV9
clone_size: .
d_call: TRBD1
j_call: TRBJ1-2
cdr3_length: 15
cdr3_aa: CASSVEATGVYGYTF
cdr3_nt: TGTGCCAGCAGCGTAGAGGCGACAGGGGTCTATGGCTACACCTTC

v_call: TRBV6-1
clone_size: .
d_call: TRBD2
j_call: TRBJ2-2
cdr3_length: 15
cdr3_aa: CASSETSVQTGELFF
cdr3_nt: TGTGCCAGCAGTGAGACTAGCGTCCAAACCGGGGAGCTGTTTTTT

v_call: TRBV4-1
clone_size: .
d_call: .
j_call: TRBJ2-7
cdr3_length: 15
cdr3_aa: CASSQVGDSPYEQYF
cdr3_nt: TGCGCCAGCAGCCAAGTTGGGGACTCGCCCTACGAGCAGTACTTC

v_call: TRBV4-1
clone_size: .
d_call: .
j_call: TRBJ1-5
cdr3_length: 16
cdr3_aa: CASSQGEWTRGQPQHF
cdr3_nt: TGCGCCAGCAGCCAAGGAGAATGGACGAGAGGGCAGCCCCAGCATTTT

v_call: TRBV5-4
clone_size: .
d_call: .
j_call: TRBJ1-3
cdr3_length: 15
cdr3_aa: CASSSRGGSGNTIYF
cdr3_nt: TGTGCCAGCAGCTCCAGGGGTGGTTCTGGAAACACCATATATTTT

v_call: TRBV7-7
clone_size: .
d_call: .
j_call: TRBJ2-5
cdr3_length: 14
cdr3_aa: CASSPPGAGETQYF
cdr3_nt: TGTGCTAGCAGCCCCCCGGGGGCCGGGGAGACCCAGTACTTC

v_call: TRBV7-9
clone_size: few
d_call: TRBD2
j_call: TRBJ2-2
cdr3_length: 13
cdr3_aa: CASRTSNTGELFF
cdr3_nt: TGTGCCAGCCGGACTAGCAACACCGGGGAGCTGTTTTTT

v_call: TRBV23-1
clone_size: once
d_call: .
j_call: TRBJ1-4
cdr3_length: 14
cdr3_aa: CAFAGGAGSEKLFF
cdr3_nt: TGCGCCTTCGCGGGGGGCGCCGGGAGTGAAAAACTGTTTTTT

v_call: TRBV5-1
clone_size: .
d_call: .
j_call: TRBJ2-2
cdr3_length: 14
cdr3_aa: CASTGQGDTGELFF
cdr3_nt: TGCGCCAGCACGGGACAAGGGGACACCGGGGAGCTGTTTTTT

v_call: TRBV9
clone_size: .
d_call: TRBD2
j_call: TRBJ2-7
cdr3_length: 15
cdr3_aa: CASSPAAGEGYEQYF
cdr3_nt: TGTGCCAGCAGCCCAGCAGCGGGGGAAGGCTACGAGCAGTACTTC

v_call: TRBV7-9
clone_size: once
d_call: .
j_call: TRBJ2-5
cdr3_length: 11
cdr3_aa: CASSSRETQYF
cdr3_nt: TGTGCCAGCAGCTCAAGGGAGACCCAGTACTTC

v_call: TRBV28
clone_size: .
d_call: .
j_call: TRBJ1-5
cdr3_length: 14
cdr3_aa: CASSWGLSNQPQHF
cdr3_nt: TGTGCCAGCAGTTGGGGGCTTAGCAATCAGCCCCAGCATTTT

v_call: TRBV6-5
clone_size: .
d_call: TRBD1
j_call: TRBJ1-4
cdr3_length: 14
cdr3_aa: CASRKTGRGEKLFF
cdr3_nt: TGTGCCAGCAGGAAGACAGGGAGGGGTGAAAAACTGTTTTTT

v_call: TRBV18
clone_size: .
d_call: .
j_call: TRBJ2-6
cdr3_length: 15
cdr3_aa: CASSPVASGANVLTF
cdr3_nt: TGTGCCAGCTCACCAGTAGCCTCTGGGGCCAACGTCCTGACTTTC

v_call: TRBV14
clone_size: .
d_call: .
j_call: TRBJ2-3
cdr3_length: 15
cdr3_aa: CASSQERGRTDTQYF
cdr3_nt: TGTGCCAGCAGCCAAGAGCGGGGGCGCACAGATACGCAGTATTTT

v_call: TRBV7-9
clone_size: .
d_call: TRBD2
j_call: TRBJ2-5
cdr3_length: 16
cdr3_aa: CASSLARGAGQETQYF
cdr3_nt: TGTGCCAGCAGCTTAGCGCGGGGGGCCGGCCAAGAGACCCAGTACTTC

v_call: TRBV7-2
clone_size: .
d_call: .
j_call: TRBJ2-3
cdr3_length: 16
cdr3_aa: CASNLQGGGLTDTQYF
cdr3_nt: TGTGCCAGCAACCTCCAAGGAGGGGGGCTTACAGATACGCAGTATTTT

v_call: TRBV4-1
clone_size: .
d_call: .
j_call: TRBJ2-5
cdr3_length: 14
cdr3_aa: CASSLNRDQETQYF
cdr3_nt: TGCGCCAGCAGCCTAAACAGGGACCAAGAGACCCAGTACTTC

v_call: TRBV4-1
clone_size: .
d_call: .
j_call: TRBJ1-5
cdr3_length: 14
cdr3_aa: CASSLPGGNQPQHF
cdr3_nt: TGCGCCAGCAGCCTTCCAGGCGGTAATCAGCCCCAGCATTTT

v_call: TRBV6-6
clone_size: .
d_call: TRBD1
j_call: TRBJ1-2
cdr3_length: 15
cdr3_aa: CASRPIGTVYSGYTF
cdr3_nt: TGTGCCAGCAGACCTATCGGGACAGTATACAGTGGCTACACCTTC

v_call: TRBV18
clone_size: .
d_call: .
j_call: TRBJ1-3
cdr3_length: 18
cdr3_aa: CASSPATLVGQAGNTIYF
cdr3_nt: TGTGCCAGCTCACCCGCTACCCTGGTCGGGCAGGCTGGAAACACCATATATTTT

v_call: TRBV15
clone_size: .
d_call: TRBD2
j_call: TRBJ2-2
cdr3_length: 15
cdr3_aa: CATSRGGRVSGELFF
cdr3_nt: TGTGCCACCAGCAGAGGGGGGAGGGTCAGCGGGGAGCTGTTTTTT

v_call: TRBV19
clone_size: once
d_call: .
j_call: TRBJ1-2
cdr3_length: 15
cdr3_aa: CASSIPPGRGAGYTF
cdr3_nt: TGTGCCAGTAGTATCCCACCGGGGCGCGGTGCTGGCTACACCTTC

v_call: TRBV5-1
clone_size: .
d_call: TRBD1
j_call: TRBJ1-5
cdr3_length: 15
cdr3_aa: CASRSGTELNQPQHF
cdr3_nt: TGCGCCAGCAGATCCGGGACAGAACTAAATCAGCCCCAGCATTTT

v_call: TRBV28
clone_size: .
d_call: .
j_call: TRBJ1-5
cdr3_length: 15
cdr3_aa: CASSHPWENNQPQHF
cdr3_nt: TGTGCCAGCAGCCATCCTTGGGAGAACAATCAGCCCCAGCATTTT

v_call: TRBV5-5
clone_size: .
d_call: .
j_call: TRBJ2-2
cdr3_length: 14
cdr3_aa: CASSWAKDTGELFF
cdr3_nt: TGTGCCAGCAGCTGGGCTAAGGACACCGGGGAGCTGTTTTTT

v_call: TRBV5-1
clone_size: .
d_call: .
j_call: TRBJ1-1
cdr3_length: 13
cdr3_aa: CASSWSGSNEAFF
cdr3_nt: TGCGCCAGCAGCTGGTCGGGAAGTAATGAAGCTTTCTTT

v_call: TRBV9
clone_size: .
d_call: TRBD1
j_call: TRBJ2-5
cdr3_length: 14
cdr3_aa: CASTRTGGKETQYF
cdr3_nt: TGTGCCAGTACAAGGACAGGGGGGAAAGAGACCCAGTACTTC

v_call: TRBV30
clone_size: .
d_call: .
j_call: TRBJ2-3
cdr3_length: 13
cdr3_aa: CAWSVLAPDTQYF
cdr3_nt: TGTGCCTGGAGTGTTCTAGCCCCAGATACGCAGTATTTT

v_call: TRBV6-1
clone_size: .
d_call: .
j_call: TRBJ1-1
cdr3_length: 13
cdr3_aa: CASRNNRDTEAFF
cdr3_nt: TGTGCCAGCAGGAATAACAGGGACACTGAAGCTTTCTTT

v_call: TRBV6-1
clone_size: .
d_call: .
j_call: TRBJ2-7
cdr3_length: 17
cdr3_aa: CASSDVRVTSPRWEQYF
cdr3_nt: TGTGCCAGCAGTGACGTTAGGGTGACTTCCCCCCGTTGGGAGCAGTACTTC

v_call: TRBV19
clone_size: .
d_call: .
j_call: TRBJ1-3
cdr3_length: 14
cdr3_aa: CASKGGTSGNTIYF
cdr3_nt: TGTGCCAGTAAAGGGGGGACCTCTGGAAACACCATATATTTT

v_call: TRBV4-1
clone_size: .
d_call: .
j_call: TRBJ1-1
cdr3_length: 15
cdr3_aa: CASSQGAGRNTEAFF
cdr3_nt: TGCGCCAGCAGCCAAGGAGCTGGCCGTAACACTGAAGCTTTCTTT

v_call: TRBV27
clone_size: .
d_call: .
j_call: TRBJ2-2
cdr3_length: 18
cdr3_aa: CASTLGQGRPPNTGELFF
cdr3_nt: TGTGCCAGCACCTTGGGGCAGGGGCGCCCCCCGAACACCGGGGAGCTGTTTTTT

v_call: TRBV6-6
clone_size: .
d_call: TRBD2
j_call: TRBJ2-7
cdr3_length: 13
cdr3_aa: CASSSSGGYEQYF
cdr3_nt: TGTGCCAGCAGTTCCAGCGGGGGTTACGAGCAGTACTTC

v_call: TRBV5-6
clone_size: .
d_call: .
j_call: TRBJ2-3
cdr3_length: 14
cdr3_aa: CASSLRTFTDTQYF
cdr3_nt: TGTGCCAGCAGCCTACGGACATTCACAGATACGCAGTATTTT

v_call: TRBV4-1
clone_size: .
d_call: TRBD2
j_call: TRBJ2-3
cdr3_length: 19
cdr3_aa: CASSQGRGGLAGDTDTQYF
cdr3_nt: TGCGCCAGCAGCCAAGGAAGGGGGGGACTAGCGGGAGACACAGATACGCAGTATTTT

v_call: TRBV5-1
clone_size: once
d_call: .
j_call: TRBJ2-1
cdr3_length: 12
cdr3_aa: CASSLVDKPVIF
cdr3_nt: TGCGCCAGCAGCTTGGTCGACAAACCTGTCATCTTC

v_call: TRBV5-4
clone_size: .
d_call: .
j_call: TRBJ1-5
cdr3_length: 13
cdr3_aa: CASSLKGSQPQHF
cdr3_nt: TGTGCCAGTAGCCTCAAAGGCAGTCAGCCCCAGCATTTT

v_call: TRBV5-1
clone_size: .
d_call: .
j_call: TRBJ2-7
cdr3_length: 14
cdr3_aa: CASSPRDFSYEQYF
cdr3_nt: TGCGCCAGCAGCCCCCGGGACTTCTCCTACGAGCAGTACTTC

v_call: TRBV4-1
clone_size: .
d_call: .
j_call: TRBJ2-4
cdr3_length: 17
cdr3_aa: CASSQRFLGGEKNIQYF
cdr3_nt: TGCGCCAGCAGCCAAAGGTTTCTCGGGGGAGAGAAAAACATTCAGTACTTC

v_call: TRBV5-1
clone_size: .
d_call: .
j_call: TRBJ1-1
cdr3_length: 15
cdr3_aa: CASRQNANLNTEAFF
cdr3_nt: TGCGCCAGCAGACAGAACGCCAATTTGAACACTGAAGCTTTCTTT

v_call: TRBV11-2
clone_size: few
d_call: .
j_call: TRBJ1-5
cdr3_length: 14
cdr3_aa: CASSTGLSNQPQHF
cdr3_nt: TGTGCCAGCAGCACGGGCCTTAGCAATCAGCCCCAGCATTTT

v_call: TRBV5-6
clone_size: .
d_call: .
j_call: TRBJ1-6
cdr3_length: 17
cdr3_aa: CASSPRASGLSNSPLHF
cdr3_nt: TGTGCCAGCAGCCCACGGGCGTCGGGACTCAGTAATTCACCCCTCCACTTT

v_call: TRBV7-8
clone_size: once
d_call: .
j_call: TRBJ1-5
cdr3_length: 17
cdr3_aa: CASSSKSTGTGNQPQHF
cdr3_nt: TGTGCCAGCAGCTCGAAAAGCACAGGGACTGGCAATCAGCCCCAGCATTTT

v_call: TRBV4-3
clone_size: .
d_call: .
j_call: TRBJ1-5
cdr3_length: 13
cdr3_aa: CASSQDPEQPQHF
cdr3_nt: TGCGCCAGCAGCCAAGATCCCGAACAGCCCCAGCATTTT

v_call: TRBV15
clone_size: .
d_call: TRBD1
j_call: TRBJ1-5
cdr3_length: 15
cdr3_aa: CATSLTGGSHQPQHF
cdr3_nt: TGTGCCACCAGTCTGACAGGGGGCAGTCATCAGCCCCAGCATTTT

v_call: TRBV6-1
clone_size: few
d_call: TRBD1
j_call: TRBJ1-4
cdr3_length: 11
cdr3_aa: CASRRTGELFF
cdr3_nt: TGTGCCAGCAGGAGGACAGGAGAACTGTTTTTT

v_call: TRBV7-9
clone_size: .
d_call: TRBD2
j_call: TRBJ2-7
cdr3_length: 15
cdr3_aa: CASSWDGRSSYEQYF
cdr3_nt: TGTGCCAGCAGCTGGGACGGGAGGAGCTCCTACGAGCAGTACTTC